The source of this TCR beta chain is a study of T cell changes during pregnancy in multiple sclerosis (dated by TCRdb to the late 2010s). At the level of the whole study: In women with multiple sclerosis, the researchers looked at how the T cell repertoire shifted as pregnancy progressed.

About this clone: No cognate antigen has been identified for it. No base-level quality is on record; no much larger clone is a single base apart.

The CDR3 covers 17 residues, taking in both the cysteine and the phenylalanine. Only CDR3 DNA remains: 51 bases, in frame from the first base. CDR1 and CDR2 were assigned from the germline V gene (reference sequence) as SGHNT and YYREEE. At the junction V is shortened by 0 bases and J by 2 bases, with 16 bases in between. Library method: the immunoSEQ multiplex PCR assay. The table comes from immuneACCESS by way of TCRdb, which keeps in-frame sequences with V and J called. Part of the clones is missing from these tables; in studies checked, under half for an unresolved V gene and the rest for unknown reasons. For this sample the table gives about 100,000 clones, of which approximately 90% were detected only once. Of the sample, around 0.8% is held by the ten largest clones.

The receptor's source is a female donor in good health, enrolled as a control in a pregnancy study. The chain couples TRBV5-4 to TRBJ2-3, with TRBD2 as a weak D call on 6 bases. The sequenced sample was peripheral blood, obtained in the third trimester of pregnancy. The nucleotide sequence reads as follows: TGTGCCAGCAGCTTGGGAGCGGGCCGGCGATACACAGATACGCAGTATTTT. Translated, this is CASSLGAGRRYTDTQYF. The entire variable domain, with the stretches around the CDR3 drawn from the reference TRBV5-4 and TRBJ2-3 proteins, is ETGVTQSPTHLIKTRGQQVTLRCSSQSGHNTVSWYQQALGQGPQFIFQYYREEENGRGNFPPRFSGLQFPNYSSELNVNALELDDSALYLCASSLGAGRRYTDTQYFGPGTRLTVL.